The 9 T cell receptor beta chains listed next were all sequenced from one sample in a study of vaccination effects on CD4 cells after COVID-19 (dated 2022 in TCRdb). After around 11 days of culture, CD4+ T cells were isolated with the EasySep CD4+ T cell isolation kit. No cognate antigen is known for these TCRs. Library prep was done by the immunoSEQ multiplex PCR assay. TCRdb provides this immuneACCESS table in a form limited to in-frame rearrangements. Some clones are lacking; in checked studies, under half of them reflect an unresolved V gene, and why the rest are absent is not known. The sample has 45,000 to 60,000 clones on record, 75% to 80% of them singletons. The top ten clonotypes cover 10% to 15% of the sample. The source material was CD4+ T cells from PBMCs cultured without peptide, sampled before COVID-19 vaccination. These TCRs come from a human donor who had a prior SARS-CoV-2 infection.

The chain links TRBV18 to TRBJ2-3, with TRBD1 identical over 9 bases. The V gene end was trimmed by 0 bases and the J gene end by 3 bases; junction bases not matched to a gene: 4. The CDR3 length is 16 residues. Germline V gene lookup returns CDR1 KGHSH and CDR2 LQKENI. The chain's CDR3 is CASSPPGTGYTDTQYF. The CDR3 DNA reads TGTGCCAGCTCACCACCGGGGACAGGGTATACAGATACGCAGTATTTT.

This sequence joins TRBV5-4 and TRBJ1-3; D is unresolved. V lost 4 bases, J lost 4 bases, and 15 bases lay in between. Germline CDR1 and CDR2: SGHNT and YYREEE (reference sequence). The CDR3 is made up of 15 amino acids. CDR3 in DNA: TGTGCCAGCAGCATCGGGAGTGGCGGAGGAAACACCATATATTTT. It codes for CASSIGSGGGNTIYF.

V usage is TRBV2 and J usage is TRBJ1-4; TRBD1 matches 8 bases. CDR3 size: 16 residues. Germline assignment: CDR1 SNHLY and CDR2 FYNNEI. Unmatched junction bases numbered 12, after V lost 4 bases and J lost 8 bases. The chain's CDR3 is CASSVRQGAVEEKLFF. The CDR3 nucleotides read TGTGCCAGCAGTGTGCGGCAGGGGGCCGTGGAGGAAAAACTGTTTTTT.

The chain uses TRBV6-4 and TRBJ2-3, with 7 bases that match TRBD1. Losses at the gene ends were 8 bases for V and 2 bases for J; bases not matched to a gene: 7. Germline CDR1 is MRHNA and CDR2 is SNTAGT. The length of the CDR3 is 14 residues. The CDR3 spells CASRKGQFTDTQYF. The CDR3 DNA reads TGTGCCAGCCGCAAGGGACAGTTCACAGATACGCAGTATTTT.

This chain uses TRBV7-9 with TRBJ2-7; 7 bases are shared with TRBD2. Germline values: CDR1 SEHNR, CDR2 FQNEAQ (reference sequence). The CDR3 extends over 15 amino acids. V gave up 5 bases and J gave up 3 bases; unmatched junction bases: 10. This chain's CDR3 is CASSRRTGGNYEQYF. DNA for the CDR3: TGTGCCAGCAGCCGGCGGACCGGGGGGAACTACGAGCAGTACTTC.

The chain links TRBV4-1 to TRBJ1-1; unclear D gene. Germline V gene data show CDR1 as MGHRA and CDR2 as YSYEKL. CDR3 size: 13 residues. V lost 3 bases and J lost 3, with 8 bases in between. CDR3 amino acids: CASSHRRDTEAFF. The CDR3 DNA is TGCGCCAGCAGCCACCGAAGGGACACTGAAGCTTTCTTT.

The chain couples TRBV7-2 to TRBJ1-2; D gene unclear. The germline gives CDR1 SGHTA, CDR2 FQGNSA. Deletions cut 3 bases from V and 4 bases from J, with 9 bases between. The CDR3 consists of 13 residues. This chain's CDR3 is CASSLQASYGYTF. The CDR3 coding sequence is TGTGCCAGCAGCTTGCAGGCGAGCTATGGCTACACCTTC.

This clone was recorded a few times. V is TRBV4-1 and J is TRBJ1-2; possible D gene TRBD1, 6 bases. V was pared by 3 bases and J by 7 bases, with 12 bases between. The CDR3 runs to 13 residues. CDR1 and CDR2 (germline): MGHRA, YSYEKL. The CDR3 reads CASSQGRGGGYTF. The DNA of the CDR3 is TGCGCCAGCAGCCAGGGCCGAGGGGGTGGCTACACCTTC.

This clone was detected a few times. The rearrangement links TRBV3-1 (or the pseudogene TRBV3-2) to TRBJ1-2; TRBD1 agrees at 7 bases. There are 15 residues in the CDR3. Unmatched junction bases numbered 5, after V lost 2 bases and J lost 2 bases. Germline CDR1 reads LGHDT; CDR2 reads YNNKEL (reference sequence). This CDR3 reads CASSQTDRKNYGYTF. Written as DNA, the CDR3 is TGTGCCAGCAGCCAAACGGACAGGAAGAACTATGGCTACACCTTC.